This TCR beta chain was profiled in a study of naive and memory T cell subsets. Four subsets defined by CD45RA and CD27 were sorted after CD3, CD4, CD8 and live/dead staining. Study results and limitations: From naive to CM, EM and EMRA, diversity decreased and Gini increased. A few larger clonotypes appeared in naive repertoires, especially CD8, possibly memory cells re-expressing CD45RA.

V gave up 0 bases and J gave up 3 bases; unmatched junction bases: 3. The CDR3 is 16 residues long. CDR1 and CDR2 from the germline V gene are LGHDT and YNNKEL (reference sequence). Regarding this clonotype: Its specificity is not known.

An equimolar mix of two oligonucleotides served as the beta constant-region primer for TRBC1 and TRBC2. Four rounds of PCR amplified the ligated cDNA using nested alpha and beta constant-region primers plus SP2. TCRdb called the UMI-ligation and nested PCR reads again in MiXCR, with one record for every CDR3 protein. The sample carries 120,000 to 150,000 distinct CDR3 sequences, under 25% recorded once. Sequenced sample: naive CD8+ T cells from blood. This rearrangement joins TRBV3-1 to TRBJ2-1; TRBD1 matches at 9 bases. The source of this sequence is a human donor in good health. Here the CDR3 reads CASSQDRTGVYNEQFF. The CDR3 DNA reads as TGTGCCAGCAGCCAAGATAGGACAGGGGTCTACAATGAGCAGTTCTTC.